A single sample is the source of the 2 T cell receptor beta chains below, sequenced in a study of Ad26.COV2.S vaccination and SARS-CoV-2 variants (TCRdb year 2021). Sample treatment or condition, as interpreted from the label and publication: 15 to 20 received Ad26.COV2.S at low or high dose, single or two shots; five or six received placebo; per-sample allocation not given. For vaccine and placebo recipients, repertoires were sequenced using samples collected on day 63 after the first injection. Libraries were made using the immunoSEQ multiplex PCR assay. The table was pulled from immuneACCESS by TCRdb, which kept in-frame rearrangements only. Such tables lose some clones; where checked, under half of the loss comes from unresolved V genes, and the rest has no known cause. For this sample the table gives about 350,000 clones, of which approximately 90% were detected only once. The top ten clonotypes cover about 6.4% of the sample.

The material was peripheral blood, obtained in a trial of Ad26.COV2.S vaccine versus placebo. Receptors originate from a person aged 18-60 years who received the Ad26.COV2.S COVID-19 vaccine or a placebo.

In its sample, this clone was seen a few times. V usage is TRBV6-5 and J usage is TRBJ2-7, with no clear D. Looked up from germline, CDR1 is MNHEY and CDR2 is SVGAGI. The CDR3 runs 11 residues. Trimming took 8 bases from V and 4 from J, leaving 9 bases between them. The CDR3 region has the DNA TGTGCCAGCGGGGTTCATTACGAGCAGTACTTC. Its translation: CASGVHYEQYF.

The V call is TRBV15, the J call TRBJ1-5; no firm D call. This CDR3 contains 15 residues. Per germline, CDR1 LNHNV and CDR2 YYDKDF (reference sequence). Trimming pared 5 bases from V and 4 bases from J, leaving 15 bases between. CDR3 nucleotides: TGTGCCACCAGCGTCTCAGGCCGCTCGAATCAGCCCCAGCATTTT. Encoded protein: CATSVSGRSNQPQHF.